The present TCR beta chain was sequenced within a study of blood T cells in healthy people across ages. The overall study: The template switching approach captured approximately one barcoded beta molecule for every two T cells.

In its sample, this clonotype was seen many times. With a J-beta primer mix and a sample-barcoded 5' primer, a second PCR ran 7 to 11 cycles. A single record per CDR3 protein comes from TCRdb applying MiXCR to the 5' RACE reads. The sample contains hundreds of thousands of distinct CDR3 sequences, over 20% of which appear only once. The CDR3 has 17 residues. Germline trimming cut 4 bases from V and 0 bases from J; bases unmatched to any gene: 7. Germline V gene data show CDR1 as SGHRS and CDR2 as YFSETQ. Source material: blood. This chain links TRBV5-1 with TRBJ2-1; TRBD2 aligns across 10 bases. The source of this sequence is a man between 65 and 79 years old in good health. The CDR3 here is CASSINPSGSSYNEQFF. CDR3 DNA sequence: TGCGCCAGCAGCATCAACCCTAGCGGGAGCTCCTACAATGAGCAGTTCTTC.